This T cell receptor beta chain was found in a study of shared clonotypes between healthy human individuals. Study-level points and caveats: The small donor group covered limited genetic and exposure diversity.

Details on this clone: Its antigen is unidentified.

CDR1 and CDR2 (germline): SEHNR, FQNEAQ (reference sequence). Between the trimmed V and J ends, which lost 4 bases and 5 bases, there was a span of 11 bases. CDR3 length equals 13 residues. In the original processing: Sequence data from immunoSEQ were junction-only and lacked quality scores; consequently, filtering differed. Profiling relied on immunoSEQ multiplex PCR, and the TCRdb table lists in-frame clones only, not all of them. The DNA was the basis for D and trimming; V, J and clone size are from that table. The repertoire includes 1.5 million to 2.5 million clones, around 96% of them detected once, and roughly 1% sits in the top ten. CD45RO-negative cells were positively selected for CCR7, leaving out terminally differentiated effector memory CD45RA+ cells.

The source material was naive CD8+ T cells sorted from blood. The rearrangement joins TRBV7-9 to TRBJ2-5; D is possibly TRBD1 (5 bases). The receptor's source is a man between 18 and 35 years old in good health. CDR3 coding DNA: TGTGCCAGCAGCTCCCAGGGTTGGGAGACCCAGTACTTC. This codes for CASSSQGWETQYF.